This T cell receptor (beta chain) originates from a study of shared clonotypes between healthy human individuals. General study findings and limits: Four donors held around 5% of naive CD4 clonotypes in common.

The CDR3 loop spans 15 amino acids. V was cut by 2 bases and J by 4 bases, with 14 bases left in between. Germline V lookup: CDR1 MDHEN, CDR2 SYDVKM. Concerning this clone itself: Antigen: not known.

Sequencing used immunoSEQ multiplex PCR; TCRdb keeps in-frame clones, though not all of them. The sample lists fewer than 1.4 million clones, 70% to 80% occurring once. The source is a man aged 18 to 30 in good health. Some clones in this sample may be carry-over from other donors' samples. The sample comprised memory CD4+ T cells from PBMCs. The subset: CD45RA-negative fraction. The chain combines TRBV28 with TRBJ1-1, with D possibly being TRBD1 (5 bases). Here the CDR3 DNA reads TGTGCCAGCAGTTTAGGGGGAGAGGTCGGCACTGAAGCTTTCTTT. This codes for CASSLGGEVGTEAFF.